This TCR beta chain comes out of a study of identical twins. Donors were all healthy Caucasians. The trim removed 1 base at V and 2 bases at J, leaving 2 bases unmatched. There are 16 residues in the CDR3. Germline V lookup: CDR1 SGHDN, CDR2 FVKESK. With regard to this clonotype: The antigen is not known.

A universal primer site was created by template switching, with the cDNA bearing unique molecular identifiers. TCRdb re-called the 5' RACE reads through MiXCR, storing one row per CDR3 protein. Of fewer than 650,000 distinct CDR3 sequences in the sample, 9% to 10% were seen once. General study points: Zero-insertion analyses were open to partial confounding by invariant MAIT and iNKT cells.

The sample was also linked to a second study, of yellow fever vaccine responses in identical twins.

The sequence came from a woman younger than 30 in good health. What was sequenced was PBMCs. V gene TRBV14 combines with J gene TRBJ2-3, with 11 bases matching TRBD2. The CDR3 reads CASSQGTSGYTDTQYF. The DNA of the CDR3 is TGTGCCAGCAGCCAAGGGACTAGCGGGTACACAGATACGCAGTATTTT.